The 5 T cell receptor beta chains below come from one sample, sequenced in a study of blood T cell repertoires in COVID-19. Using immunoSEQ multiplex PCR, the repertoire was profiled, and TCRdb retains in-frame clones only, with some absent. Counted here are around 100,000 clones, about 77% occurring once; the ten biggest clones make up roughly 29%. The specimen sequenced was peripheral blood. These receptors originate from a man between 65 and 80 years old with active or convalescent COVID-19.

J is TRBJ2-3 and V is TRBV3-1 (or the pseudogene TRBV3-2); 13 nucleotides agree with TRBD2. The length of the CDR3 is 17 residues. Germline V gives CDR1 LGHDT, CDR2 YNNKEL (reference sequence). Losses at the gene ends were 4 bases for V and 3 bases for J; bases not matched to a gene: 7. The CDR3, as DNA: TGTGCCAGCAGCCCCGGACTAGCGGGAGAGTGGACAGATACGCAGTATTTT. Encoded protein: CASSPGLAGEWTDTQYF.

The chain combines TRBV28 with TRBJ1-2; possible D gene TRBD1, 6 bases. This CDR3 spans 14 amino acids. With 5 bases removed from V and 2 bases from J, the gap between germline ends came to 12 bases. Germline values: CDR1 MDHEN, CDR2 SYDVKM. CDR3 residues: CASSPGTLNYGYTF. For the CDR3, the DNA is TGTGCCAGCAGTCCAGGGACACTCAACTATGGCTACACCTTC.

The chain uses TRBV4-3 and TRBJ1-1; D remains ambiguous. CDR1 is LGHNA and CDR2 is YSLEER in the germline V gene. V was trimmed by 1 base and J by 11 bases, leaving 17 bases between them. The CDR3 extends over 14 amino acids. As DNA, the CDR3 is TGCGCCAGCAGCCAAGGTAGGGCGGGTACGAGGGCTTTCTTT. Its protein is CASSQGRAGTRAFF.

The chain uses TRBV6-1 and TRBJ2-7; 10 bases match TRBD1. CDR3 length: 14 residues. The J segment lost 7 bases and the V segment lost 5 bases, leaving 8 bases of the junction unmatched. Germline V lookup: CDR1 MNHNS, CDR2 SASEGT. The CDR3 bases are TGTGCCAGCAGTAATCGACAGGGGGCGAGGGAGCAGTACTTC. Protein product: CASSNRQGAREQYF.

The rearrangement joins TRBV7-6 to TRBJ2-7; no firm D call. CDR1 is SGHVS and CDR2 is FNYEAQ in the germline V gene. The CDR3 has 14 residues. Trimming cost V 2 bases and J 1 base, with 9 bases left between them. CDR3 in amino acids: CASSLSVGSYEQYF. The CDR3 region has the DNA TGTGCCAGCAGCTTAAGCGTGGGTTCCTACGAGCAGTACTTC.